This paragraph reports one T cell receptor beta chain. The sample is drawn from a study of beta chain features in type 1 diabetes. The isolated RNA, all of it, was reverse transcribed, so expressed TCRB transcripts were what got sequenced. Libraries were prepared by immunoSEQ multiplex PCR; TCRdb keeps only in-frame clonotypes and omits some of them. The sample has about 900,000 clones, roughly a sixth seen once. Germline CDR1 and CDR2: SGHTA and FQGNSA. The ends lost 2 bases at V and 1 base at J; junction bases unmatched: 10. The CDR3 runs to 17 residues. The sequence was collected from a woman between 18 and 29 years old in good health. This rearrangement joins TRBV7-2 to TRBJ2-5, with 7 bases fitting TRBD2. Source material: naive CD4+ T cells from blood. CDR3 protein: CASSLQWGGMSQETQYF. For the CDR3, the DNA is TGTGCCAGCAGCTTACAATGGGGGGGTATGAGCCAAGAGACCCAGTACTTC.